The 22 T cell receptor beta chains reported below all come from one sample, sequenced in a study of response to subunit inactivated influenza vaccine. TCRdb re-called the RT-PCR reads with MiXCR, one entry per CDR3 protein. The table has more than 450,000 distinct CDR3 sequences, around 11% seen once. These data were also reused for a study on T cells expressing NK-cell markers. That paper states: Template switching by 5'RACE with UMIs generated the TCR beta cDNA.

The sample in question was PBMCs from blood, obtained on the day of vaccination. The origin of the receptors is a man in his fifties or sixties who received an inactivated influenza vaccine.

To note about this clonotype: A read error may account for a junction end that differs from germline. The V gene is TRBV11-2, the J gene TRBJ1-5, with a tentative D call TRBD1 (5 bases). The germline V gene has CDR1 SGHAT and CDR2 FQNNGV. The length of the CDR3 is 15 residues. CDR3 sequence reads: CASSLDPWGNRPQHF. The CDR3 DNA is TGTGCCAGCAGCTTAGATCCTTGGGGGAATCGGCCCCAGCATTTT.

J is TRBJ2-4 and V is TRBV28; possibly TRBD2 for D (6 bases). The CDR3 length is 14 residues. Trimming left V 5 bases short and J 9 bases short, with 17 bases between. Germline-derived CDR1 and CDR2 are MDHEN and SYDVKM. This CDR3 reads CASSIRTGSGIQYF. CDR3 sequence (DNA): TGTGCCAGCAGTATCCGGACCGGGAGCGGCATTCAGTACTTC.

Ten or more counts support this clonotype. The J gene is TRBJ2-7, the V gene TRBV5-1; D possibly corresponds to TRBD2 (5 bases). In germline, CDR1 is SGHRS, CDR2 YFSETQ. V was cut by 4 bases and J by 3 bases, with 11 bases left in between. The CDR3 covers 13 residues. The CDR3 loop reads CASSLSGIYEQYF. CDR3 nucleotides: TGCGCCAGCAGCCTTTCGGGAATCTACGAGCAGTACTTC. Based on the CDR3 plus reference TRBV5-1 and TRBJ2-7, the full variable domain is KAGVTQTPRYLIKTRGQQVTLSCSPISGHRSVSWYQQTPGQGLQFLFEYFSETQRNKGNFPGRFSGRQFSNSRSEMNVSTLELGDSALYLCASSLSGIYEQYFGPGTRLTVT.

This chain uses TRBV5-1 with TRBJ2-3; D tentatively reads TRBD1 or TRBD2 (5 bases each). Looked up from germline, CDR1 is SGHRS and CDR2 is YFSETQ. The V end lost 3 bases, the J end lost 6 bases, and 8 bases lay between the germline ends. The length of the CDR3 is 12 residues. The CDR3 region has the DNA TGCGCCAGCAGCTCCGAGGGGGATACGCAGTATTTT. Its protein is CASSSEGDTQYF.

V gene TRBV2 combines with J gene TRBJ1-4, with D possibly TRBD1 on 5 matching bases. Per the germline V gene, CDR1 is SNHLY and CDR2 is FYNNEI. This CDR3 contains 18 residues. V was trimmed by 0 bases and J by 8 bases, leaving 22 bases between them. CDR3 loop: CASSEALGGPSMGEKLFF. In DNA form, the CDR3 reads TGTGCCAGCAGTGAAGCGCTCGGGGGTCCCTCGATGGGCGAAAAACTGTTTTTT.

This chain connects TRBV20-1 to TRBJ2-3; TRBD2 matches at 9 bases. V was pared by 3 bases and J by 6 bases, with 4 bases of the junction left unmatched. The CDR3 sequence is 13 residues long. From germline, CDR1 is DFQATT and CDR2 SNEGSKA (reference sequence). CDR3 DNA: TGCAGTGCTAGGGGACTAGCTATGGATACGCAGTATTTT. It is translated as CSARGLAMDTQYF.

The V call is TRBV2, the J call TRBJ2-5; 7 positions agree with TRBD2. Germline-derived CDR1 and CDR2 are SNHLY and FYNNEI. CDR3 length: 15 amino acids. V was pared by 6 bases and J by 3 bases, with 10 bases of the junction left unmatched. The CDR3 reads CASRETGTNKETQYF. The CDR3 DNA reads as TGTGCCAGCAGGGAGACCGGGACTAACAAAGAGACCCAGTACTTC. The entire variable domain, with the rest obtained from reference TRBV2 and TRBJ2-5, is as follows: EPEVTQTPSHQVTQMGQEVILRCVPISNHLYFYWYRQILGQKVEFLVSFYNNEISEKSEIFDDQFSVERPDGSNFTLKIRSTKLEDSAMYFCASRETGTNKETQYFGPGTRLLVL.

This clonotype was counted only a few times. The J gene is TRBJ2-7, the V gene TRBV20-1, with TRBD2 matching over 7 bases. CDR3 length equals 13 residues. CDR1 is DFQATT and CDR2 is SNEGSKA in the germline V gene (reference sequence). V was clipped by 2 bases and J by 3 bases; unmatched bases: 4. The CDR3 coding sequence is TGCAGTGCTAGACCCCGGGACTACTACGAGCAGTACTTC. Protein: CSARPRDYYEQYF.

This clonotype was seen more than once but under ten times. This chain links TRBV7-9 with TRBJ1-1, with no clear D. The V and J ends lost 3 bases and 10 bases respectively, with 12 bases between them. The CDR3 has 12 residues. The germline V gene has CDR1 SEHNR and CDR2 FQNEAQ (reference sequence). The CDR3 loop reads CASSFGLRAAFF. The CDR3 nucleotides read TGTGCCAGCAGCTTCGGACTCCGCGCAGCTTTCTTT.

This clonotype was detected a few times. The J gene is TRBJ2-5, the V gene TRBV7-9; D unclear. The ends were cut back, 5 bases at V and 1 base at J, with 11 bases in the middle. Germline CDR1 is SEHNR and CDR2 is FQNEAQ (reference sequence). CDR3 length equals 14 residues. CDR3: CASSQVTLQETQYF. The CDR3 nucleotides are TGTGCCAGCAGCCAGGTGACCCTCCAAGAGACCCAGTACTTC.

This clonotype has only a few counts. The V gene is TRBV20-1, the J gene TRBJ1-2, with D possibly matching TRBD1 (6 bases). The germline V gene encodes CDR1 DFQATT and CDR2 SNEGSKA (reference sequence). The length of the CDR3 is 16 residues. The V end was cut by 0 bases, the J end by 4 bases, with 18 bases between. CDR3 in amino acids: CSARDVSTARGYGYTF. As DNA, the CDR3 is TGCAGTGCTAGAGACGTGTCGACCGCCAGGGGCTATGGCTACACCTTC.

The J gene is TRBJ2-1, the V gene TRBV6-5; D is perhaps TRBD2 (5 bases). V lost 7 bases and J 7 bases, leaving 20 bases between the germline ends. This CDR3 contains 15 residues. The germline CDR1 and CDR2 sequences are MNHEY and SVGAGI. CDR3 nucleotide sequence: TGTGCCAGCAATTTACTTCCCGTCGAGGGAAATGAGCAGTTCTTC. Its translation is CASNLLPVEGNEQFF.

The chain is built from TRBV4-3 and TRBJ2-7, with 9 nucleotides matching TRBD1. V was pared by 0 bases and J by 2 bases, with 5 bases of the junction left unmatched. The CDR3 covers 16 residues. The germline CDR1 and CDR2 sequences are LGHNA and YSLEER. The CDR3 sequence is CASSQDLGTGTYEQYF. DNA for the CDR3: TGCGCCAGCAGCCAAGATTTAGGGACAGGGACCTACGAGCAGTACTTC.

A few counts support this clonotype. This chain joins TRBV3-1 and TRBJ2-2; TRBD2 matches at 7 bases. This CDR3 comprises 16 residues. Germline V gene lookup returns CDR1 LGHDT and CDR2 YNNKEL (reference sequence). Trimming cost V 1 base and J 8 bases; bases outside gene matches: 10. The CDR3 is CASSQAPAGNRGELFF. The CDR3, as DNA: TGTGCCAGCAGCCAAGCCCCAGCGGGGAATCGTGGGGAGCTGTTTTTT.

V and J are TRBV11-2 and TRBJ1-6, with D possibly matching TRBD1 (6 bases). Trimming took off 8 bases at V and 14 bases at J, with 19 bases between the two ends. Germline V gene sequence: CDR1 SGHAT, CDR2 FQNNGV. There are 13 residues in the CDR3. CDR3: CASSLWDTAALHF. The CDR3 nucleotides read TGTGCCAGCTCACTCTGGGACACCGCGGCCCTCCACTTT.

The V gene is TRBV7-2, the J gene TRBJ2-3, with TRBD2 matching 9 bases. With 5 bases clipped from V and 6 bases from J, the junction kept 3 bases outside the gene matches. The CDR3 has 13 residues. Germline V gene sequence: CDR1 SGHTA, CDR2 FQGNSA. The CDR3 reads CASSPTSGDTQYF. In nucleotides, the CDR3 is TGTGCCAGCAGCCCGACTAGCGGTGATACGCAGTATTTT.

This chain links TRBV7-8 with TRBJ2-7; possible D gene TRBD1, 5 bases. This CDR3 contains 14 residues. Trimming pared 4 bases from V and 3 bases from J, leaving 13 bases between. Germline lookup yields CDR1 SGHVS and CDR2 FQNEAQ. CDR3 DNA sequence: TGTGCCAGCAGCTCCGGCAGGGTTGGCTACGAGCAGTACTTC. It is translated as CASSSGRVGYEQYF.

This clonotype showed up just a few times. This rearrangement joins TRBV12-3 or TRBV12-4 to TRBJ2-5, with 9 bases identical to TRBD1. The CDR3 is made up of 14 amino acids. Trimming removed 6 bases from V and 2 bases from J; junction bases left unmatched: 4. The CDR3 DNA is TGTGCCAGCAGGGACAGGGGCAAACAAGAGACCCAGTACTTC. It encodes CASRDRGKQETQYF.

This clonotype was detected many times. The chain combines TRBV25-1 with TRBJ1-2, with TRBD1 identical over 8 bases. Germline lookup yields CDR1 MGHDK and CDR2 SYGVNS. J lost 8 bases, V lost 2 bases, and 7 bases had no gene match. The CDR3 covers 14 residues. The CDR3 loop reads CASSEGQGAWGYTF. CDR3 nucleotide sequence: TGTGCCAGCAGTGAAGGACAGGGCGCATGGGGCTACACCTTC.

The chain joins TRBV3-1 to TRBJ1-3; D is possibly TRBD1 (5 bases). CDR1 is LGHDT and CDR2 is YNNKEL in the germline V gene (reference sequence). The CDR3 contains 16 residues. The V gene lost 0 bases and the J gene lost 2 bases, with 11 bases spanning the gap. The CDR3 coding sequence is TGTGCCAGCAGCCAAGATCTCGCGGGACCTGGAAACACCATATATTTT. This gives the protein CASSQDLAGPGNTIYF.

This clonotype was observed at least ten times. The chain carries TRBV20-1 and TRBJ2-1; 8 nucleotides line up with TRBD2. V lost 4 bases to trimming and J lost 1 base; unmatched junction nucleotides: 3. Germline CDR1 is DFQATT and CDR2 is SNEGSKA (reference sequence). CDR3 size: 14 residues. The CDR3 sequence: CSAKGLESYNEQFF. CDR3 bases: TGCAGTGCTAAGGGACTAGAATCCTACAATGAGCAGTTCTTC.

The genes are TRBV7-9 and TRBJ2-5; maybe TRBD1 (5 bases). This CDR3 comprises 14 residues. Germline V gives CDR1 SEHNR, CDR2 FQNEAQ (reference sequence). Trimming removed 5 bases from V and 1 base from J, with 11 bases in between. The CDR3 spells CASSVRVGQETQYF. In DNA form, the CDR3 reads TGTGCCAGCAGCGTCAGGGTAGGCCAAGAGACCCAGTACTTC.